Below, 14 T cell receptor beta chains from the same sample are listed, as sequenced in a study of brain T cells in children with intractable seizures (dated by TCRdb to the early 2020s). Library preparation employed the immunoSEQ multiplex PCR assay. The clones in this table, taken by TCRdb from immuneACCESS, are in-frame only. Not every clone is retained; where verified, under half of the shortfall comes from an unresolved V gene, and the cause of the rest is unknown. Across this sample there are 75,000 to 80,000 clones, with roughly 91% seen only once. The top ten clones comprise around 1.6% of the sample. In light of the paper, this sample's time point label describes: resected brain tissue, or blood drawn just prior to surgery. The specimen was peripheral blood, collected at surgery. These receptors all stem from a boy in the first two years of life with tuberous sclerosis and intractable seizures.

The genes are TRBV6-5 and TRBJ1-3; D unclear. Trimming pared 0 bases from V and 0 bases from J, leaving 6 bases between. Germline CDR1 and CDR2: MNHEY and SVGAGI. The CDR3 extends over 15 amino acids. CDR3 sequence: CASSYSAVSGNTIYF. The DNA of the CDR3 is TGTGCCAGCAGTTACTCCGCCGTCTCTGGAAACACCATATATTTT.

The chain is built from TRBV24-1 and TRBJ2-1, with D possibly matching TRBD1 (6 bases). Germline-derived CDR1 and CDR2 are KGHDR and SFDVKD. The CDR3 contains 14 residues. Trimming took 4 bases from V and 8 from J, leaving 14 bases between them. The CDR3 nucleotides read TGTGCCACCAGTGACCTAGAACAGGGCTATGAGCAGTTCTTC. It translates to CATSDLEQGYEQFF.

V and J are TRBV21-1 and TRBJ1-4. TRBV21-1 is marked as a pseudogene. The CDR3 contains 17 residues. The CDR3 DNA reads TGTGCCAGCAGCAAAGAAGAGGGGAGTTCAACTAATGAAAAACTGTTTTTT. Protein: CASSKEEGSSTNEKLFF.

J is TRBJ2-4 and V is TRBV6-6; 11 bases map to TRBD2. CDR3 length: 15 residues. The trim removed 5 bases at V and 3 bases at J, leaving 3 bases unmatched. Germline CDR1 is MNHNY and CDR2 is SVGAGI (reference sequence). CDR3 loop: CASSRGTSGKNIQYF. As DNA, the CDR3 is TGTGCCAGCAGTCGAGGGACTAGCGGCAAAAACATTCAGTACTTC.

The table lists this clone with a count of one. V and J are TRBV20-1 and TRBJ2-3; D is possibly TRBD2 (6 bases). Trimming shortened V by 3 bases and J by 4 bases, and 20 bases separated the two germline ends. From germline, CDR1 is DFQATT and CDR2 SNEGSKA (reference sequence). CDR3 size: 16 residues. The CDR3 sequence is CSASKSMGRRADTQYF. Written as DNA, the CDR3 is TGCAGTGCTAGTAAAAGCATGGGGAGGAGGGCAGATACGCAGTATTTT.

V gene TRBV6-1 combines with J gene TRBJ2-6; 7 bases map to TRBD1. Germline trimming cut 3 bases from V and 4 bases from J; bases unmatched to any gene: 9. This CDR3 has 17 amino acids. Germline V lookup: CDR1 MNHNS, CDR2 SASEGT. The DNA for the CDR3 is TGTGCCAGCAGTGATCACAGGGGATTGCTGGGGGCCAACGTCCTGACTTTC. The encoded protein is CASSDHRGLLGANVLTF.

The chain employs TRBV7-8 and TRBJ1-5, with D hard to call. The germline V gene encodes CDR1 SGHVS and CDR2 FQNEAQ. The CDR3 has 14 amino acids. Between the trimmed V and J ends, which lost 1 base and 3 bases, there was a span of 7 bases. This CDR3 is CASSLGAFNQPQHF. Here the CDR3 DNA reads TGTGCCAGCAGCTTAGGGGCTTTCAATCAGCCCCAGCATTTT.

The chain has TRBV5-6 and TRBJ2-7; 10 bases fit TRBD2. The CDR3 length is 14 residues. The trim removed 8 bases at V and 5 bases at J, leaving 10 bases unmatched. Germline V gives CDR1 SGHDT, CDR2 YYEEEE. CDR3 amino acids: CASIKAGGHHEQYF. The DNA of the CDR3 is TGTGCCAGTATCAAAGCGGGGGGGCACCACGAGCAGTACTTC.

This clone was counted only a few times. V gene TRBV10-3 combines with J gene TRBJ1-2, with D unclear. The CDR3 contains 15 residues. The V end lost 5 bases, the J end lost 2 bases, and 15 bases lay between the germline ends. The germline V gene encodes CDR1 ENHRY and CDR2 SYGVKD. The CDR3 sequence is CAISPSELRNYGYTF. Here the CDR3 DNA reads TGTGCCATCAGTCCATCAGAACTCCGCAACTATGGCTACACCTTC.

This chain's CDR3 is CASSDFGSYSNQPQHF. The CDR3 coding sequence is TGTGCCAGCAGTGACTTTGGCAGCTATAGCAATCAGCCCCAGCATTTT. This chain connects TRBV6-1 to TRBJ1-5; D unresolved. Germline CDR1 is MNHNS and CDR2 is SASEGT. Trimming cost V 3 bases and J 0 bases, with 12 bases left between them. CDR3 length equals 16 residues.

This clone was picked up one time. The chain employs TRBV18 and TRBJ1-4; 7 bases agree with TRBD1. The V and J ends lost 5 bases and 6 bases, in that order; junction bases with no gene match: 15. Per the germline V gene, CDR1 is KGHSH and CDR2 is LQKENI. This CDR3 is 17 amino acids long. The CDR3 loop is CASSLKGFDRVHEKLFF. The CDR3 DNA sequence: TGTGCCAGCTCATTGAAGGGCTTTGACAGGGTCCATGAAAAACTGTTTTTT.

This chain uses TRBV4-1 with TRBJ1-5; D may be TRBD1 (5 bases). The CDR3 is 15 amino acids. V dropped 5 bases and J dropped 3 bases, with 14 bases sitting between them. The germline CDR1 and CDR2 sequences are MGHRA and YSYEKL. The CDR3, as DNA: TGCGCCAGCAGCGAGCGGGGGGTATCCAATCAGCCCCAGCATTTT. It translates to CASSERGVSNQPQHF.

This clone has more than one count but fewer than ten. In DNA, the CDR3 is TGCACCAGCAGCCAAGATGCAACCGGGACAGAAGAGACCCAGTACTTC. It translates to CTSSQDATGTEETQYF. The rearrangement links TRBV1 to TRBJ2-5; no check of the table's D call, TRBD1, against the DNA was made. TRBV1 is a documented pseudogene. CDR3 length: 16 amino acids.

The gene calls are TRBV27 and TRBJ1-1, with unresolved D. V lost 6 bases to trimming and J lost 4 bases, with 18 bases between them. Germline CDR1 and CDR2: MNHEY and SMNVEV (reference sequence). The CDR3 is made up of 15 amino acids. Here the CDR3 DNA reads TGTGCCAGCAGACACATCGAGTCGGGCCTCACTGAAGCTTTCTTT. Translating gives CASRHIESGLTEAFF.